This T cell receptor (beta chain) was found in a study of cytomegalovirus exposure and HLA in healthy donors. The CDR3 covers 16 residues. Trimming removed 5 bases from V and 5 bases from J; junction bases left unmatched: 9. Germline assignment: CDR1 LNHDA and CDR2 SQIVND (reference sequence). This clone has more than one count but fewer than ten. Use of 60 Vbeta and 13 Jbeta primers characterized the PCR. Measured with immunoSEQ multiplex PCR; TCRdb has only the in-frame clones, and not every one. The top ten hold about 2% of the sample, which has 200,000 or so clones, 80% to 85% seen once. This rearrangement joins TRBV19 to TRBJ2-3; TRBD1 aligns across 11 bases. Sequenced sample: PBMCs. This TCR derives from a woman aged 18 to 35 in good health and CMV-seropositive. In nucleotides, the CDR3 is TGTGCCAGTAGTTTGACCGGGACAGGGGGACAAGATACGCAGTATTTT. Protein sequence: CASSLTGTGGQDTQYF.